One sample yielded the 8 T cell receptor beta chains listed below, sequenced in a study of ipilimumab plus nivolumab after autologous stem cell transplantation. Here immunoSEQ multiplex PCR was the method, and the copy in TCRdb shows in-frame clones only, minus some. This table has fewer than 85,000 clones, around 80% appearing once. The material was PBMCs, obtained in a trial of ipilimumab plus nivolumab as post-transplant consolidation. The receptors originated from a male donor with diffuse large B-cell lymphoma.

This clone was detected once. The rearrangement links TRBV7-2 to TRBJ2-1, with D uncertain. Trimming cost V 1 base and J 0 bases, with 7 bases left between them. The length of the CDR3 is 15 residues. In germline, CDR1 is SGHTA, CDR2 FQGNSA. CDR3 amino acids: CASSLGWNSYNEQFF. The CDR3, as DNA: TGTGCCAGCAGCTTAGGGTGGAACTCCTACAATGAGCAGTTCTTC.

V and J are TRBV7-2 and TRBJ2-1; tentatively, D is TRBD1 or TRBD2 (5 bases each). Trimming took off 5 bases at V and 3 bases at J, with 11 bases between the two ends. Germline lookup yields CDR1 SGHTA and CDR2 FQGNSA. The CDR3 has 14 amino acids. The DNA of the CDR3 is TGTGCCAGCAGCCGGGACGCCTACTACAATGAGCAGTTCTTC. Translated: CASSRDAYYNEQFF.

This chain uses TRBV6-1 with TRBJ2-4, with 7 bases fitting TRBD1. The CDR3 has 15 amino acids. CDR1 is MNHNS, CDR2 SASEGT, per germline. The V gene end was trimmed by 4 bases and the J gene end by 9 bases; junction bases not matched to a gene: 12. For the CDR3, the DNA is TGTGCCAGCAGTGGACAGGGTATCAAGGCGCGCATTCAGTACTTC. Amino acid sequence: CASSGQGIKARIQYF.

The CDR3 region has the DNA TGCGCCAGCAGTGAGGCGCCAAAATACGAGCAGTACTTC. Translated, it gives CASSEAPKYEQYF. The chain links TRBV10-2 to TRBJ2-7; unclear D gene. The CDR3 contains 13 residues. Germline loops: CDR1 WSHSY, CDR2 SAAADI. Trimming stripped 2 bases from V and 4 bases from J, with 9 bases between.

This clone has just a few counts. This chain connects TRBV4-1 to TRBJ2-1; D uncertain. CDR1 MGHRA and CDR2 YSYEKL come from the germline V gene. CDR3 length equals 13 residues. Trimming shortened V by 4 bases and J by 4 bases, and 8 bases separated the two germline ends. DNA of the CDR3: TGCGCCAGCAGCCGTGGGAATTACAATGAGCAGTTCTTC. This sequence encodes CASSRGNYNEQFF.

The chain couples TRBV6-5 to TRBJ1-4; D is unresolved. The CDR3 is 14 residues long. Germline assignment: CDR1 MNHEY and CDR2 SVGAGI. Trimming pared 1 base from V and 3 bases from J, leaving 6 bases between. The CDR3 DNA is TGTGCCAGCAGTTACTGGGAGGCTAATGAAAAACTGTTTTTT. It translates to CASSYWEANEKLFF.

The V and J genes are TRBV30 and TRBJ1-2; D is undetermined. Germline V gene data show CDR1 as GTSNPN and CDR2 as SVGIG (reference sequence). Trimming took 2 bases from V and 5 from J, leaving 15 bases between them. There are 14 residues in the CDR3. The CDR3 protein is CAWSTGEWWYGYTF. CDR3 sequence (DNA): TGTGCCTGGAGTACGGGAGAATGGTGGTATGGCTACACCTTC.

V usage is TRBV5-4 and J usage is TRBJ1-1; D call uncertain. The CDR3 extends over 16 amino acids. Germline assignment: CDR1 SGHNT and CDR2 YYREEE (reference sequence). Trimming cost V 4 bases and J 0 bases, with 16 bases left between them. The CDR3 loop reads CASSVQSRPMNTEAFF. The CDR3 coding sequence is TGTGCCAGCAGCGTACAGAGTCGCCCGATGAACACTGAAGCTTTCTTT.